This entry describes one TCR beta chain. The antigen remains unidentified. The data derive from a study of cytomegalovirus exposure and HLA in healthy donors. Broader study findings: The tendency of first-cohort TCR clusters to co-occur in the roughly 110 validation repertoires emerged from a later analysis.

The CDR3 sequence is 13 residues long. V was clipped by 3 bases and J by 8 bases, with 14 bases between them. Per germline, CDR1 SGHDT and CDR2 YYEEEE. Method: immunoSEQ multiplex PCR; TCRdb's copy keeps in-frame clones and lacks some. This sample has more than 150,000 clones, with about 80% found just once. Material for sequencing was PBMCs. The chain joins TRBV5-6 to TRBJ1-2; D is unresolved. This receptor was identified in a woman younger than 30 in good health and CMV-seropositive. CDR3 DNA sequence: TGTGCCAGCAGCTGGAATCTAGAGGGCGGCTACACCTTC. Its translation is CASSWNLEGGYTF.